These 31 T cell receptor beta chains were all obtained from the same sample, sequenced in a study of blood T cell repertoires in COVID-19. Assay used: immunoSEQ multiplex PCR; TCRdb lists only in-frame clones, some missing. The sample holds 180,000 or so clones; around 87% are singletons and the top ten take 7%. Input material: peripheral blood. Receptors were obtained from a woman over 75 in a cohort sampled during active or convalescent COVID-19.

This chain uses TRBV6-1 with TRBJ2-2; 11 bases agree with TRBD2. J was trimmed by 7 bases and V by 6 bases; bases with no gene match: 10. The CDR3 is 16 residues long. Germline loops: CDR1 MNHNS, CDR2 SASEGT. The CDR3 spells CASRELAGVRDGELFF. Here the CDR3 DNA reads TGTGCCAGCAGGGAACTAGCGGGAGTACGTGACGGGGAGCTGTTTTTT.

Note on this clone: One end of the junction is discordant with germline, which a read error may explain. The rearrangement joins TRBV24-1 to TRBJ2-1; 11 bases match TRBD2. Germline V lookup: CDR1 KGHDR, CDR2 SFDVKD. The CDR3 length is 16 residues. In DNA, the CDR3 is TGTGCCACCAGTGGTTTGACTAGCGGGAATTCCAATGAGCAGTTCTTC. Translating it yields CATSGLTSGNSNEQFF.

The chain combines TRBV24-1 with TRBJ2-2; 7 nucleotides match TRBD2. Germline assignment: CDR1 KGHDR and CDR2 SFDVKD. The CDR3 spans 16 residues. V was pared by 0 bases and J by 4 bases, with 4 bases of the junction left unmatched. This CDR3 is CATSDLRAGITGELFF. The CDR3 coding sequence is TGTGCCACCAGTGATTTGAGAGCGGGAATCACCGGGGAGCTGTTTTTT.

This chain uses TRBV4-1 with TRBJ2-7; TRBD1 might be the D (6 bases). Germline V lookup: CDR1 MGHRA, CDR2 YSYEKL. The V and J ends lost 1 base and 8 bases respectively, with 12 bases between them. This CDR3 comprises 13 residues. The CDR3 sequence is CASSQGMGAKQYV. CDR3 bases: TGCGCCAGCAGCCAAGGGATGGGGGCGAAGCAGTACGTC.

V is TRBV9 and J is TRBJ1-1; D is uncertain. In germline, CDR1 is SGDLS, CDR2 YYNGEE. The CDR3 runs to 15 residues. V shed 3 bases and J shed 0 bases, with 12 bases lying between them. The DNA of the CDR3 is TGTGCCAGCAGCGCCAACCCGACACTGAACACTGAAGCTTTCTTT. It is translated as CASSANPTLNTEAFF.

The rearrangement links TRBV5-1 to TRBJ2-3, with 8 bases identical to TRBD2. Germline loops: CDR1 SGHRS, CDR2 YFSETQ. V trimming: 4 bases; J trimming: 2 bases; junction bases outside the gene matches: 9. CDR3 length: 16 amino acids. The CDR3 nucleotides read TGCGCCAGCAGCACTAGCGGCCTCCCTCCCACAGATACGCAGTATTTT. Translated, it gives CASSTSGLPPTDTQYF.

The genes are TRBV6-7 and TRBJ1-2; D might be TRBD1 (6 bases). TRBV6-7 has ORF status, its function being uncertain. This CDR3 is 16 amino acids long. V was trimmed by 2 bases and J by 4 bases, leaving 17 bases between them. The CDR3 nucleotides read TGTGCCAGCAGTTACGCGGGCACAGGGCGTACCTATGGCTACACCTTC. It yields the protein CASSYAGTGRTYGYTF.

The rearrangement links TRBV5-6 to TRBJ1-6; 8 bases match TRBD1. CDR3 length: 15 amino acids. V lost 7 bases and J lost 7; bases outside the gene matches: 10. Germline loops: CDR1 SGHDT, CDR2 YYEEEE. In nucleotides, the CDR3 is TGTGCCAGCCCCAGCCAGGGGGCGAGGAATTCACCCCTCCACTTT. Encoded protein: CASPSQGARNSPLHF.

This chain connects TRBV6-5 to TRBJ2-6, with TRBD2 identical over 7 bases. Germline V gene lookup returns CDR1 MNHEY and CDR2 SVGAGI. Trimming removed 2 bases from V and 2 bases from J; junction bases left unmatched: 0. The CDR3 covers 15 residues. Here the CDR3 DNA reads TGTGCCAGCAGTTACGGGGGGGCTGGGGCCAACGTCCTGACTTTC. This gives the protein CASSYGGAGANVLTF.

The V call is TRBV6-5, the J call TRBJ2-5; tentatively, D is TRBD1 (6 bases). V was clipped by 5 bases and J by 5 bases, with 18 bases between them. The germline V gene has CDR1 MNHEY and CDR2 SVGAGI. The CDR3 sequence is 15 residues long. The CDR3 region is CASSTDSGDRETQYF. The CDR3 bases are TGTGCCAGCAGTACGGACAGCGGTGATCGTGAGACCCAGTACTTC.

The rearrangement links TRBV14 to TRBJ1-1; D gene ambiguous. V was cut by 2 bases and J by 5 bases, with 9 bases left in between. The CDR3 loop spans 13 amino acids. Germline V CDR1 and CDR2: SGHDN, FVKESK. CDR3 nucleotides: TGTGCCAGCAGCCAAAACTTAAAGACTGAAGCTTTCTTT. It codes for CASSQNLKTEAFF.

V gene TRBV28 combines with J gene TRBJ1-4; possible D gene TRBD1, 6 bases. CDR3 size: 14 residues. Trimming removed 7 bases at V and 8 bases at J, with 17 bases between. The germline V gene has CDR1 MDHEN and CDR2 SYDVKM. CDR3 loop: CASNRQAWEEKLFF. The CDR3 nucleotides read TGTGCCAGCAATCGACAGGCTTGGGAGGAAAAACTGTTTTTT.

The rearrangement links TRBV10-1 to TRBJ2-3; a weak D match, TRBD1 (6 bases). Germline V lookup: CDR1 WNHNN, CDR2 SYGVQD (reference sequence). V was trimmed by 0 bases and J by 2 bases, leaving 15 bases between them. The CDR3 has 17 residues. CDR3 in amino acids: CASSESIPGASTDTQYF. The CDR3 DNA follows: TGCGCCAGCAGTGAGTCGATCCCAGGGGCCTCCACAGATACGCAGTATTTT.

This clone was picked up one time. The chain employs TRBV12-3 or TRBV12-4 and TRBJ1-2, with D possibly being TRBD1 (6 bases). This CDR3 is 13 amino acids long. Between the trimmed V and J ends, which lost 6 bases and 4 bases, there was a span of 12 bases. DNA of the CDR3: TGTGCCAGCAGCTCACAGGGCGGCTATGGCTACACCTTC. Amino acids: CASSSQGGYGYTF.

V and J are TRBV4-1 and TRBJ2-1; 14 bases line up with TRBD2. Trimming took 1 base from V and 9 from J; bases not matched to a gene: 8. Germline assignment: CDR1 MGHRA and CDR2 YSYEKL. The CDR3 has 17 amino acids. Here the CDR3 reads CASSQGQTSGGAGEQFF. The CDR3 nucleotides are TGCGCCAGCAGCCAAGGCCAGACTAGCGGGGGGGCGGGTGAGCAGTTCTTC.

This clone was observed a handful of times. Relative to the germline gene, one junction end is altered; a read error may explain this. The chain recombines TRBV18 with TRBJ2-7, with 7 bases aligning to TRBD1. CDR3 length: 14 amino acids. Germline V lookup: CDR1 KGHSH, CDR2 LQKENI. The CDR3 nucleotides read TGTGCCAGCTCTCCACGTACAGGGGAAAACGAGCAGTACTTC. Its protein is CASSPRTGENEQYF.

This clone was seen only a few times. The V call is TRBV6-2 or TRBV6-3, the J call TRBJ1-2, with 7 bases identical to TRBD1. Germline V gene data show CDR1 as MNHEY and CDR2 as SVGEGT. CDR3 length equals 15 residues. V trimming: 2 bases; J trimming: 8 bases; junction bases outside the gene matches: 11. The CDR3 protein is CASSYHLTGVNGYTF. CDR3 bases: TGTGCCAGCAGTTACCACCTAACAGGGGTTAACGGCTACACCTTC.

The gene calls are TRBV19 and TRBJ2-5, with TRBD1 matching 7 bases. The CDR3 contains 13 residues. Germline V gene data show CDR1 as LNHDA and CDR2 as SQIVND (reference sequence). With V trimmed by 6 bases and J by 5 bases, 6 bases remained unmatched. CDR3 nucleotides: TGTGCCAGTAGAACCGGGACAGTTGAGACCCAGTACTTC. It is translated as CASRTGTVETQYF.

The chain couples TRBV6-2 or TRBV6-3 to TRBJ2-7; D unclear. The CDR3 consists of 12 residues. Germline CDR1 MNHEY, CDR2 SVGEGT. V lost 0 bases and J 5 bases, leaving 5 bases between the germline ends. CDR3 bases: TGTGCCAGCAGTTACTCGAAGCACGAGCAGTACTTC. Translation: CASSYSKHEQYF.

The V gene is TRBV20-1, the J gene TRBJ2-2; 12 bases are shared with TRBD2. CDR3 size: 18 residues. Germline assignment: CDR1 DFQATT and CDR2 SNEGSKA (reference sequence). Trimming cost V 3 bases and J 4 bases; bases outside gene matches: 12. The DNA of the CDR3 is TGCAGTGCTAGTCCGACTAGCGGGGGCCCGGTCGGCACCGGGGAGCTGTTTTTT. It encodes CSASPTSGGPVGTGELFF.

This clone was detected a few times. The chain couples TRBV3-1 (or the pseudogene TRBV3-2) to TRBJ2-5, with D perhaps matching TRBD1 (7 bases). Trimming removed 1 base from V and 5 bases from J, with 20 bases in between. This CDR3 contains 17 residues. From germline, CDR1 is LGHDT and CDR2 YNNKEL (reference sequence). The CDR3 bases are TGTGCCAGCAGCCAAGCCCTTCCAGGGGGGACGCCTGAGACCCAGTACTTC. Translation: CASSQALPGGTPETQYF.

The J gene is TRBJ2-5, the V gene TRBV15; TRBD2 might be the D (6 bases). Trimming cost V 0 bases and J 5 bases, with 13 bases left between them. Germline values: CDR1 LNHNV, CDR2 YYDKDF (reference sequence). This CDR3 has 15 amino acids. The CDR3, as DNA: TGTGCCACCAGCAGAGATAAGGCAGGGAGGGAGACCCAGTACTTC. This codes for CATSRDKAGRETQYF.

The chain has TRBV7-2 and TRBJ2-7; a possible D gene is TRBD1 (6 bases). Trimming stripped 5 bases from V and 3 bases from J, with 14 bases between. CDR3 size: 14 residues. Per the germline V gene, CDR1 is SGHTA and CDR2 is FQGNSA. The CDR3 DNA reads TGTGCCAGCAGCCTGGACAGATCAGTCTACGAGCAGTACTTC. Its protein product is CASSLDRSVYEQYF. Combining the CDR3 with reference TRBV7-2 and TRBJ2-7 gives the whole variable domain GAGVSQSPSNKVTEKGKDVELRCDPISGHTALYWYRQSLGQGLEFLIYFQGNSAPDKSGLPSDRFSAERTGGSVSTLTIQRTQQEDSAVYLCASSLDRSVYEQYFGPGTRLTVT.

The CDR3 bases are TGTGCCAGCAGTTTGGAAGGGGGAGGGCCAGGAGCTGGCTACACCTTC. This gives the protein CASSLEGGGPGAGYTF. This chain connects TRBV27 to TRBJ1-2; D might be TRBD1 (6 bases). Germline assignment: CDR1 MNHEY and CDR2 SMNVEV (reference sequence). This CDR3 has 16 residues. V gave up 3 bases and J gave up 7 bases, with 21 bases separating them.

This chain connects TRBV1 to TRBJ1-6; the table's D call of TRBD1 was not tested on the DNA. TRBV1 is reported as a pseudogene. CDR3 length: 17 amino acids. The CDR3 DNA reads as TGCACCAGCAGCCAAGATCAGGGGGTCGCCTATAATTCACCCCTCCACTTT. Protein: CTSSQDQGVAYNSPLHF.

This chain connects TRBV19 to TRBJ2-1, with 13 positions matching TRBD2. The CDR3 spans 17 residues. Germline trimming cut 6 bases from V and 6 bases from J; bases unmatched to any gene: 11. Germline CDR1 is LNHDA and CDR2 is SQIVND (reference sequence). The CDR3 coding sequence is TGTGCCAGTAGGTCTACTAGCGGGGGGGCCGGATTCAATGAGCAGTTCTTC. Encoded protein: CASRSTSGGAGFNEQFF.

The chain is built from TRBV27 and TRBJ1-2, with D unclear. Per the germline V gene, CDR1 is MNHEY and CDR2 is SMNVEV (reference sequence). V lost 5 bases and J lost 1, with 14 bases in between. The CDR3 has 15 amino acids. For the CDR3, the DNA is TGTGCCAGCAGTCGTGACTCCGATCGTAACTATGGCTACACCTTC. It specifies CASSRDSDRNYGYTF.

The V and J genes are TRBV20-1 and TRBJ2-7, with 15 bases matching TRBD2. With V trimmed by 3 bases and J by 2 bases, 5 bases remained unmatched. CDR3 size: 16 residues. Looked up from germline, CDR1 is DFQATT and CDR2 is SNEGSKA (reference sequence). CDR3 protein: CSASGLAGGLTYEQYF. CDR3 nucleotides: TGCAGTGCTAGTGGACTAGCGGGGGGGCTAACCTACGAGCAGTACTTC.

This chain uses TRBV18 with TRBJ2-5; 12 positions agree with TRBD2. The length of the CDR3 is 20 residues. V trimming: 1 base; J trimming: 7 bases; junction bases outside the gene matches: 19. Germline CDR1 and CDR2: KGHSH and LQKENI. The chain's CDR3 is CASSPLGPRASGRVPGTQYF. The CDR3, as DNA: TGTGCCAGCTCACCACTTGGCCCCCGGGCTAGCGGGAGGGTCCCCGGGACCCAGTACTTC.

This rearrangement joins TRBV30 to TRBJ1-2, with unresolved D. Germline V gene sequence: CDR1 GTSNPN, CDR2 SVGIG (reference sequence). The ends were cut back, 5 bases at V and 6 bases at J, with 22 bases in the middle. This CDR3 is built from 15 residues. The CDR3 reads CAWYREGGRYNGYTF. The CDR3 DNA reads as TGTGCCTGGTATCGTGAGGGCGGGCGGTATAATGGCTACACCTTC.

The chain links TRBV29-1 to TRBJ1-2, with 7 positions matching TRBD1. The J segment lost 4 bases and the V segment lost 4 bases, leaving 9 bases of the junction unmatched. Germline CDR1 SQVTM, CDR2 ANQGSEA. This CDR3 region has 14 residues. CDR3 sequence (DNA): TGCAGCGTTGGTGGGACAGAGCCCCGCTATGGCTACACCTTC. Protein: CSVGGTEPRYGYTF. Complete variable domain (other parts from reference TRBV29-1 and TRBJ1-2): SAVISQKPSRDICQRGTSLTIQCQVDSQVTMMFWYRQQPGQSLTLIATANQGSEATYESGFVIDKFPISRPNLTFSTLTVSNMSPEDSSIYLCSVGGTEPRYGYTFGSGTRLTVV.